This is a list of T cell receptor beta chains from one sample in a study of cytomegalovirus exposure and HLA in healthy donors. Profiling relied on immunoSEQ multiplex PCR, and the TCRdb table lists in-frame clones only, not all of them. The sample contains 130,000 to 150,000 clones, roughly 80% of which appear only once. The sequencing input was PBMCs. The receptors here all came from a female donor in good health and CMV-seronegative. The CDR3 runs from the conserved cysteine through the conserved F or W. The D gene is left open where the match is weak. Only part of the rows carry a size: once, few, many, or a class if the clone is expanded.

len	abundance	j_gene	v_gene	d_gene	CDR3aa	CDR3nt
13	-	TRBJ2-1	TRBV27	-	CASSLSSSNEQFF	TGTGCCAGCAGTTTATCCAGTTCAAATGAGCAGTTCTTC
17	-	TRBJ2-7	TRBV12-5	TRBD1	CASGPDRGTGGLYEQYF	TGTGCTAGTGGGCCCGATCGAGGGACAGGGGGCCTCTACGAGCAGTACTTC
13	few	TRBJ1-1	TRBV6-5	-	CASSALGRTEAFF	TGTGCCAGCAGTGCCTTGGGGAGGACTGAAGCTTTCTTT
13	-	TRBJ1-2	TRBV28	-	CASSYNRERGYTF	TGTGCCAGCAGTTACAACAGGGAGCGTGGCTACACCTTC
14	-	TRBJ1-6	TRBV10-3	-	CAISAGTEYSPLHF	TGTGCCATCAGCGCCGGGACTGAATATTCACCCCTCCACTTT
13	-	TRBJ2-2	TRBV7-9	-	CASSFRVTGELFF	TGTGCCAGCAGCTTCCGGGTAACCGGGGAGCTGTTTTTT
13	-	TRBJ2-7	TRBV5-1	-	CASSLTGSYEQYF	TGCGCCAGCAGCCTCACGGGGTCCTACGAGCAGTACTTC
14	-	TRBJ2-5	TRBV5-1	TRBD1	CASSRGQGGETQYF	TGCGCCAGCAGCAGGGGACAGGGGGGAGAGACCCAGTACTTC
15	-	TRBJ2-7	TRBV10-2	-	CASSESSAQAYEQYF	TGCGCCAGCAGTGAGTCGTCTGCGCAAGCCTACGAGCAGTACTTC
15	-	TRBJ2-7	TRBV4-1	-	CASSQGSGARYEQYF	TGCGCCAGCAGCCAAGGGTCGGGAGCGCGCTACGAGCAGTACTTC
13	-	TRBJ2-3	TRBV5-4	TRBD1	CASGQGAGDTQYF	TGTGCCAGCGGACAGGGGGCTGGAGATACGCAGTATTTT
19	-	TRBJ1-2	TRBV4-1	-	CASSQSFFRFGGSNYGYTF	TGCGCCAGCAGCCAGAGTTTTTTTCGGTTCGGTGGTTCTAACTATGGCTACACCTTC
13	-	TRBJ2-7	TRBV7-2	-	CASSFKAGDEQYF	TGTGCCAGCAGCTTCAAAGCGGGCGACGAGCAGTACTTC
15	-	TRBJ1-4	TRBV27	-	CASNPRGETNEKLFF	TGTGCCAGCAACCCCCGGGGGGAAACTAATGAAAAACTGTTTTTT
17	few	TRBJ2-6	TRBV30	TRBD1	CAWRIDRGLTGANVLTF	TGTGCCTGGAGGATAGACAGGGGGCTGACTGGGGCCAACGTCCTGACTTTC
15	-	TRBJ2-5	TRBV28	TRBD1	CASRLFDRGRETQYF	TGTGCCAGCAGACTCTTCGACAGGGGGCGAGAGACCCAGTACTTC
14	-	TRBJ2-2	TRBV18	TRBD1	CASSPETGVGELFF	TGTGCCAGCTCACCAGAGACAGGGGTCGGGGAGCTGTTTTTT
19	-	TRBJ2-2	TRBV9	-	CASSVAVKTGLLNTGELFF	TGTGCCAGCAGCGTAGCCGTTAAGACGGGACTCCTGAACACCGGGGAGCTGTTTTTT
13	-	TRBJ2-7	TRBV7-8	-	CASSFRGSGEQYF	TGTGCCAGCAGCTTCCGGGGAAGCGGGGAGCAGTACTTC
14	few	TRBJ1-1	TRBV29-1	TRBD1	CSVGPGTGNTEAFF	TGCAGCGTGGGCCCAGGGACAGGGAACACTGAAGCTTTCTTT
14	-	TRBJ2-7	TRBV28	TRBD2	CASRTRGGSYEQYF	TGTGCCAGCCGGACACGGGGAGGGTCCTACGAGCAGTACTTC
14	-	TRBJ1-6	TRBV28	-	CASTTGQDNSPLHF	TGTGCCAGCACCACGGGACAAGATAATTCACCCCTCCACTTT
15	-	TRBJ2-6	TRBV11-3	-	CASSSGASGANVLTF	TGTGCCAGCAGTTCAGGGGCCTCTGGGGCCAACGTCCTGACTTTC
14	-	TRBJ2-5	TRBV29-1	TRBD2	CSVATGGEGETQYF	TGCAGCGTCGCGACGGGGGGGGAAGGAGAGACCCAGTACTTC
16	-	TRBJ2-5	TRBV6-6	TRBD2	CASRPTKRGRQETQYF	TGTGCCAGCAGACCTACGAAGCGGGGGCGTCAAGAGACCCAGTACTTC
14	-	TRBJ2-6	TRBV19	-	CASSSLAGANVLTF	TGTGCCAGTAGTTCCCTCGCTGGGGCCAACGTCCTGACTTTC
12	-	TRBJ2-5	TRBV7-8	TRBD2	CASSHSGETQYF	TGTGCCAGCAGCCATAGCGGGGAGACCCAGTACTTC
13	-	TRBJ2-7	TRBV4-3	-	CASSQDLSYEQYF	TGCGCCAGCAGCCAAGATCTCAGCTACGAGCAGTACTTC
16	-	TRBJ1-5	TRBV9	TRBD1	CASSPGDRVGDQPQHF	TGTGCCAGCAGCCCAGGGGACAGGGTAGGCGATCAGCCCCAGCATTTT
14	-	TRBJ2-5	TRBV5-1	-	CASSLAGPTETQYF	TGCGCCAGCAGCTTGGCTGGCCCAACGGAGACCCAGTACTTC
15	-	TRBJ2-2	TRBV4-3	TRBD1	CASSQDRAHTGELFF	TGCGCCAGCAGCCAGGACAGGGCGCACACCGGGGAGCTGTTTTTT
14	few	TRBJ1-1	TRBV4-3	-	CASSQDQGYTEAFF	TGCGCCAGCAGCCAAGATCAGGGGTACACTGAAGCTTTCTTT
13	-	TRBJ1-1	TRBV4-1	-	CASSREGDTEAFF	TGCGCCAGCAGCCGGGAGGGAGACACTGAAGCTTTCTTT
15	-	TRBJ2-5	TRBV7-9	-	CASSLRRDAQETQYF	TGTGCCAGCAGCTTAAGGAGGGACGCCCAAGAGACCCAGTACTTC
13	-	TRBJ2-7	TRBV2	-	CASSGLADYEQYF	TGTGCCAGCAGTGGGTTAGCGGACTACGAGCAGTACTTC
16	once	TRBJ2-2	TRBV5-1	TRBD2	CASSRTGTRNTGELFF	TGCGCCAGCAGCCGAACCGGGACTAGGAACACCGGGGAGCTGTTTTTT
15	-	TRBJ2-7	TRBV7-2	TRBD2	CASSLGTSGRGEQYF	TGTGCCAGCAGCTTAGGGACTAGCGGGAGGGGCGAGCAGTACTTC
15	-	TRBJ1-1	TRBV5-1	TRBD1	CASSLVSRGYTEAFF	TGCGCCAGCAGCTTGGTCTCCAGGGGGTACACTGAAGCTTTCTTT
17	-	TRBJ2-5	TRBV9	TRBD2	CASSVAGASGPLETQYF	TGTGCCAGCAGCGTAGCCGGGGCTAGCGGTCCCCTAGAGACCCAGTACTTC
15	-	TRBJ2-7	TRBV4-3	-	CASSQEGSSGYEQYF	TGCGCCAGCAGCCAAGAAGGTTCCAGCGGGTACGAGCAGTACTTC
18	-	TRBJ2-6	TRBV5-5	-	CASSLPAVPYSGANVLTF	TGTGCCAGCAGCCTCCCCGCAGTGCCTTACTCTGGGGCCAACGTCCTGACTTTC
16	-	TRBJ2-7	TRBV15	TRBD2	CATSRSGLGVGDEQYF	TGTGCCACCAGCAGATCGGGACTAGGGGTAGGGGACGAGCAGTACTTC
13	-	TRBJ1-1	TRBV9	-	CASSPQGRTEAFF	TGTGCCAGCAGCCCCCAGGGTCGGACTGAAGCTTTCTTT
15	-	TRBJ1-1	TRBV15	-	CAASRYPEEIFEAFF	TGTGCCGCCAGCAGATACCCAGAGGAGATCTTTGAAGCTTTCTTT
16	-	TRBJ1-1	TRBV9	-	CASSVPRTGSNTEAFF	TGTGCCAGCAGCGTACCCCGAACAGGCTCGAACACTGAAGCTTTCTTT
13	-	TRBJ1-4	TRBV5-1	-	CASSLGEREKLFF	TGCGCCAGCAGCTTGGGTGAGAGGGAAAAACTGTTTTTT
13	-	TRBJ1-2	TRBV7-2	TRBD1	CASSSTGGSGYTF	TGTGCCAGCAGCTCTACAGGGGGTTCTGGCTACACCTTC
10	-	TRBJ2-1	TRBV29-1	-	CSVSGSPAVF	TGCAGCGTTAGTGGGTCCCCTGCGGTCTTC
13	-	TRBJ2-7	TRBV29-1	-	CSVDGGLGFEQYF	TGCAGCGTTGACGGGGGTTTGGGGTTCGAGCAGTACTTC
11	-	TRBJ2-1	TRBV19	-	CASLQGNEQFF	TGTGCCAGTTTACAGGGAAATGAGCAGTTCTTC
14	-	TRBJ2-7	TRBV7-2	-	CASSLLPSSYEQYF	TGTGCCAGCAGCTTATTACCCAGCTCCTACGAGCAGTACTTC
16	-	TRBJ2-6	TRBV27	TRBD1	CASRNDRADGANVLTF	TGTGCCAGCAGGAACGACAGGGCGGATGGGGCCAACGTCCTGACTTTC
15	-	TRBJ1-1	TRBV28	TRBD1	CASSLWGQPGREAFF	TGTGCCAGCAGTTTATGGGGACAGCCGGGGCGTGAAGCTTTCTTT
15	-	TRBJ2-2	TRBV7-2	-	CASSKVAPATGELFF	TGTGCCAGCAGCAAGGTAGCTCCAGCCACCGGGGAGCTGTTTTTT